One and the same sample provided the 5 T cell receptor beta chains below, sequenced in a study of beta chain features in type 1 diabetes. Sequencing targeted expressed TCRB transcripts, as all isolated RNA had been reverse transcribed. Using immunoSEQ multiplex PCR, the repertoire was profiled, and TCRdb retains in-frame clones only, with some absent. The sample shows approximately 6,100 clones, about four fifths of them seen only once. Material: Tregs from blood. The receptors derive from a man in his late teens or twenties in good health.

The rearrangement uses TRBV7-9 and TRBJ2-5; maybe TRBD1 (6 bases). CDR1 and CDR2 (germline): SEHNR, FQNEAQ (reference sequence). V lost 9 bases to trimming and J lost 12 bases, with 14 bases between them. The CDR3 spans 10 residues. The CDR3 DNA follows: TGTGCCAGTGGGGACACCAACAAGTACTTC. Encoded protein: CASGDTNKYF. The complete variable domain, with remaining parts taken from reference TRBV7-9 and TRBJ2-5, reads DTGVSQNPRHKITKRGQNVTFRCDPISEHNRLYWYRQTLGQGPEFLTYFQNEAQLEKSRLLSDRFSAERPKGSFSTLEIQRTEQGDSAMYLCASGDTNKYFGPGTRLLVL.

This CDR3 reads CASSLDPGPFEQYF. The CDR3 region has the DNA TGTGCCAGCAGCTTAGACCCAGGGCCCTTTGAGCAGTACTTC. V gene TRBV13 combines with J gene TRBJ2-7; tentatively, D is TRBD1 (5 bases). The V end lost 1 base, the J end lost 7 bases, and 14 bases lay between the germline ends. CDR3 size: 14 residues. The germline CDR1 and CDR2 sequences are PRHDT and FYEKMQ (reference sequence).

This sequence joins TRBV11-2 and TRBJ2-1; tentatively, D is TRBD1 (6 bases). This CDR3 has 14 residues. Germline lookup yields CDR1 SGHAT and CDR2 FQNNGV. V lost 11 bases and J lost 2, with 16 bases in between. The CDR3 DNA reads TGTGCCGAATCCAGGGGCTCAACCTACAATGAGCAGTTCTTC. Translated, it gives CAESRGSTYNEQFF.

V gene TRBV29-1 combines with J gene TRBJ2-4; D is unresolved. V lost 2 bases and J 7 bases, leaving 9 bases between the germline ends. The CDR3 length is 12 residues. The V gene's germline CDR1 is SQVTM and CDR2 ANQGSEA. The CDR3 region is CSVETPGNIQYF. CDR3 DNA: TGCAGCGTTGAAACCCCCGGGAACATTCAGTACTTC.

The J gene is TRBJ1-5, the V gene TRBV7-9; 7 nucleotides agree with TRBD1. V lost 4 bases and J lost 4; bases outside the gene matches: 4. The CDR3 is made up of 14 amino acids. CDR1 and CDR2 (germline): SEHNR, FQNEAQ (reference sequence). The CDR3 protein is CASSSGQPNQPQHF. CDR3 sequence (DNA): TGTGCCAGCAGCTCGGGACAGCCTAATCAGCCCCAGCATTTT. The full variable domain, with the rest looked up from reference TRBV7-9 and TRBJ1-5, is DTGVSQNPRHKITKRGQNVTFRCDPISEHNRLYWYRQTLGQGPEFLTYFQNEAQLEKSRLLSDRFSAERPKGSFSTLEIQRTEQGDSAMYLCASSSGQPNQPQHFGDGTRLSIL.